Only a few counts were recorded for the clone carrying this TCR beta chain. The antigen is unknown. This sample is drawn from a study of naive and memory T cell subsets. Findings and limits, study-wide: TCR counts from RNA may reflect activation-linked expression changes.

Both TRBC1 and TRBC2 were covered by a beta constant-region primer of two equimolar oligonucleotides. TCRdb itself ran the UMI-ligation and nested PCR reads through MiXCR, one entry per CDR3 protein. The repertoire holds around 160,000 distinct CDR3 sequences, with 15% to 20% as singletons. Losses at the gene ends were 4 bases for V and 3 bases for J; bases not matched to a gene: 9. In germline, CDR1 is KGHSH, CDR2 LQKENI. The CDR3 has 16 residues. Material: naive CD4+ T cells from blood. The receptor comes from a human donor in good health. This sequence joins TRBV18 and TRBJ2-7; 10 bases map to TRBD2. The CDR3 sequence: CASSRSGLAASYEQYF. CDR3 coding DNA: TGTGCCAGCTCACGATCCGGACTAGCGGCTAGCTACGAGCAGTACTTC.